This T cell receptor beta chain is from a study of T cells in Graves' hyperthyroidism and ophthalmopathy. The V end lost 6 bases, the J end lost 2 bases, and 8 bases lay between the germline ends. The CDR3 length is 12 residues. CDR1 is LNHDA and CDR2 is SQIVND in the germline V gene (reference sequence). Hyperthyroidism of Graves' type that showed no ophthalmopathy progression within 18 months was stable. Researchers took RNA transcripts and amplified the TCR beta CDR3 regions from them. An initial round of RT-PCR targeting the TCR CDR3 relied on the HTBI primer set. TCRdb re-derived calls from the multiplex PCR reads in MiXCR, one entry per CDR3 protein. The sample holds under 250,000 distinct CDR3 sequences; around a sixth are singletons and the top ten take roughly 49%.

Sequencing input: blood. This clonotype originated in a woman aged 50 to 60 with Graves' hyperthyroidism. The rearrangement uses TRBV19 and TRBJ2-7; no clear D gene. The CDR3 DNA reads as TGTGCCAGTAGGCCCGGTACCTACGAGCAGTACTTC. This encodes CASRPGTYEQYF.